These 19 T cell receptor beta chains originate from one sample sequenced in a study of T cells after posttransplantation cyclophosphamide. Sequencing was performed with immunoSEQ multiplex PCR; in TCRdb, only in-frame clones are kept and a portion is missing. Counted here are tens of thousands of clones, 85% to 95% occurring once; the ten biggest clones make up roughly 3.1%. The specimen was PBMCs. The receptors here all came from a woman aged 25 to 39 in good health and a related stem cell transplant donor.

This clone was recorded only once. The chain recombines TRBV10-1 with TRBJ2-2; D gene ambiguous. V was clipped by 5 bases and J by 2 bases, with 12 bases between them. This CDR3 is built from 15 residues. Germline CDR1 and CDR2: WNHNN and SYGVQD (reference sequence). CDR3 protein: CASSNRLLNTGELFF. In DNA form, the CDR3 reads TGCGCCAGCAGTAATAGACTCCTAAACACCGGGGAGCTGTTTTTT.

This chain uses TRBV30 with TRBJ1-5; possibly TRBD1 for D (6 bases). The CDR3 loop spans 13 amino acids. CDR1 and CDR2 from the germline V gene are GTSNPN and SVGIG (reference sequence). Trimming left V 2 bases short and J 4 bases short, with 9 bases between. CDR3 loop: CAWSPQGNQPQHF. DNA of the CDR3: TGTGCCTGGAGTCCCCAGGGGAATCAGCCCCAGCATTTT.

The DNA for the CDR3 is TGTGCCAGCAGCTTATCCGGGACTAGGTACAATGAGCAGTTCTTC. This gives the protein CASSLSGTRYNEQFF. The genes are TRBV7-2 and TRBJ2-1; 8 bases are a match to TRBD2. The length of the CDR3 is 15 residues. Looked up from germline, CDR1 is SGHTA and CDR2 is FQGNSA. The V and J ends lost 2 bases and 4 bases, in that order; junction bases with no gene match: 4.

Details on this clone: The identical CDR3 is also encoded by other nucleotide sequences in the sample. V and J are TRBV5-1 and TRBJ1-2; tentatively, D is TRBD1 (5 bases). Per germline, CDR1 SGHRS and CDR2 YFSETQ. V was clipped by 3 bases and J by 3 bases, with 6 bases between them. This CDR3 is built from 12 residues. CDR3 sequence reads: CASSWGDYGYTF. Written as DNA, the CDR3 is TGCGCCAGCAGCTGGGGGGACTATGGCTACACCTTC. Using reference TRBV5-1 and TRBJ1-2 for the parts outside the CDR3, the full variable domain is KAGVTQTPRYLIKTRGQQVTLSCSPISGHRSVSWYQQTPGQGLQFLFEYFSETQRNKGNFPGRFSGRQFSNSRSEMNVSTLELGDSALYLCASSWGDYGYTFGSGTRLTVV.

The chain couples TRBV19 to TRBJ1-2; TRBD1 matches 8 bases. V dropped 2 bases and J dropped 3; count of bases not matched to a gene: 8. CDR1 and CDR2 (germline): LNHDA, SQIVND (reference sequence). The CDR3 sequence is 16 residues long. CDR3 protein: CASSITGGAPHYGYTF. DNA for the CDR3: TGTGCCAGTAGTATAACAGGGGGGGCGCCCCACTATGGCTACACCTTC.

The CDR3 nucleotides are TGCAGTGCTAGAGTAACAGCTGAAGCTTTCTTT. Its protein product is CSARVTAEAFF. The rearrangement links TRBV20-1 to TRBJ1-1; no reliable D call. Per the germline V gene, CDR1 is DFQATT and CDR2 is SNEGSKA (reference sequence). The CDR3 runs 11 residues. Trimming left V 1 base short and J 6 bases short, with 6 bases between.

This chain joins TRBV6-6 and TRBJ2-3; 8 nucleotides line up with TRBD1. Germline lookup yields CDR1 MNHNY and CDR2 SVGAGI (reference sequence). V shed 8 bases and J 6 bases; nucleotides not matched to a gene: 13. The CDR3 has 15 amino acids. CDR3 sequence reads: CASSPGDRPLDTQYF. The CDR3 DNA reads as TGTGCCAGCTCCCCCGGGGACAGGCCGCTGGATACGCAGTATTTT.

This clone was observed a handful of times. The CDR3 spells CASSEALPGGGEQYF. For the CDR3, the DNA is TGTGCCAGCAGTGAAGCGCTTCCGGGGGGCGGCGAGCAGTACTTC. This chain links TRBV2 with TRBJ2-7, with D perhaps matching TRBD2 (7 bases). Trimming removed 0 bases at V and 6 bases at J, with 15 bases between. This CDR3 region has 15 residues. Germline V gene lookup returns CDR1 SNHLY and CDR2 FYNNEI.

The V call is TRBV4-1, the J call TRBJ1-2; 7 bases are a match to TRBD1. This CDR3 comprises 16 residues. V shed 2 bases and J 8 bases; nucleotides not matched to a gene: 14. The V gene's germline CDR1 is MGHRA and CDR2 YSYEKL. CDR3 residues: CASSQSSRGSSAGYTF. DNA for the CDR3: TGCGCCAGCAGCCAATCCTCCAGGGGGTCTTCTGCGGGCTACACCTTC.

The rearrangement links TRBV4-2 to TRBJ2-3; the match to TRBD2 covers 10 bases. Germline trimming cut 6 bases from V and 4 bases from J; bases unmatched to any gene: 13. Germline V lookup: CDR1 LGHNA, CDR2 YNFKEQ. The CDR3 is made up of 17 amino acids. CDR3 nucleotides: TGTGCCAGCAGTCCCGGGACTAGCGATCGGGGCCCAGATACGCAGTATTTT. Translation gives CASSPGTSDRGPDTQYF.

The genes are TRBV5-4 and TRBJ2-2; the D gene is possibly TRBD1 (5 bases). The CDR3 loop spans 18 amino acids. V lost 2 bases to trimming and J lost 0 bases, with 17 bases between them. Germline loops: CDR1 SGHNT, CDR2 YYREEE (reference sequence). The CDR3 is CASSLMGLIGANTGELFF. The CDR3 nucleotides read TGTGCCAGCAGCTTAATGGGCTTAATAGGGGCGAACACCGGGGAGCTGTTTTTT.

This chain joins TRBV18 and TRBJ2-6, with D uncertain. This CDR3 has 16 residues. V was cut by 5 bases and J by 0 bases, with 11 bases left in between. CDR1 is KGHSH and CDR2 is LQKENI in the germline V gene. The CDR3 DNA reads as TGTGCCAGCTCATCCACAAGAACCTCTGGGGCCAACGTCCTGACTTTC. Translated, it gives CASSSTRTSGANVLTF.

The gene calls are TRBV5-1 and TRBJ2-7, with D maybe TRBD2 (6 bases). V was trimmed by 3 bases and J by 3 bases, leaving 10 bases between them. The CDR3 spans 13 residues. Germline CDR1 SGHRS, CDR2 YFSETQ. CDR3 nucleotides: TGCGCCAGCAGCTCAACGGGACTCTACGAGCAGTACTTC. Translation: CASSSTGLYEQYF.

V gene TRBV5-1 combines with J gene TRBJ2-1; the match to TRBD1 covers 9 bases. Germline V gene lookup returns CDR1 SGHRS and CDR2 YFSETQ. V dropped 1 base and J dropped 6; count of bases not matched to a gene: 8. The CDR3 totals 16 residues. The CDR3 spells CASSLSTGGMGNEQFF. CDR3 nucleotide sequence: TGCGCCAGCAGCTTGTCGACAGGGGGGATGGGCAATGAGCAGTTCTTC.

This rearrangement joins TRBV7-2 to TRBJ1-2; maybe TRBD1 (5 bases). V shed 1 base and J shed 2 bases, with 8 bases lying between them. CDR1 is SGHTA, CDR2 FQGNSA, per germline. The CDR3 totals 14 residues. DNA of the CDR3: TGTGCCAGCAGCTTAGACCGACAGAACTATGGCTACACCTTC. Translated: CASSLDRQNYGYTF. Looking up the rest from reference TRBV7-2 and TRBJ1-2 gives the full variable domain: GAGVSQSPSNKVTEKGKDVELRCDPISGHTALYWYRQSLGQGLEFLIYFQGNSAPDKSGLPSDRFSAERTGGSVSTLTIQRTQQEDSAVYLCASSLDRQNYGYTFGSGTRLTVV.

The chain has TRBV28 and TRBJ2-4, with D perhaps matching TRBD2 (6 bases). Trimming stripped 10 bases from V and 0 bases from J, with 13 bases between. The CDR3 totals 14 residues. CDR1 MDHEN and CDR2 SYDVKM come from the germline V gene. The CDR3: CATRDFTAKNIQYF. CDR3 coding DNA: TGTGCCACCCGGGACTTTACAGCCAAAAACATTCAGTACTTC.

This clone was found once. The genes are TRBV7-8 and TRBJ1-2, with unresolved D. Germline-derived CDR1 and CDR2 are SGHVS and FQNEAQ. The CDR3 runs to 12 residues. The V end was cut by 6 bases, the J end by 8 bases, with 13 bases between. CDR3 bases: TGTGCCAGCAGAGGCGGGAATGGGGGCTACACCTTC. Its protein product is CASRGGNGGYTF.

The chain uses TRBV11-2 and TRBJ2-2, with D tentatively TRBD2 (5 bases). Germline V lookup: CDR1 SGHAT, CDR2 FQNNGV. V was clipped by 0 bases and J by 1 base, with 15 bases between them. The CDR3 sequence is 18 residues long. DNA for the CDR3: TGTGCCAGCAGCTTAGATAATGACTACAGTGGGAACACCGGGGAGCTGTTTTTT. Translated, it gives CASSLDNDYSGNTGELFF.

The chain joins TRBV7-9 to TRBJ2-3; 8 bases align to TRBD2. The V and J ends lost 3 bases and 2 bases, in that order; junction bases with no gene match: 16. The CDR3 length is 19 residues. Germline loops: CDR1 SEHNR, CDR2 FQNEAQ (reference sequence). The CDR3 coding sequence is TGTGCCAGCAGCTTCCCCCCTCCTGAGCGGGGGCCCGACACAGATACGCAGTATTTT. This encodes CASSFPPPERGPDTDTQYF.